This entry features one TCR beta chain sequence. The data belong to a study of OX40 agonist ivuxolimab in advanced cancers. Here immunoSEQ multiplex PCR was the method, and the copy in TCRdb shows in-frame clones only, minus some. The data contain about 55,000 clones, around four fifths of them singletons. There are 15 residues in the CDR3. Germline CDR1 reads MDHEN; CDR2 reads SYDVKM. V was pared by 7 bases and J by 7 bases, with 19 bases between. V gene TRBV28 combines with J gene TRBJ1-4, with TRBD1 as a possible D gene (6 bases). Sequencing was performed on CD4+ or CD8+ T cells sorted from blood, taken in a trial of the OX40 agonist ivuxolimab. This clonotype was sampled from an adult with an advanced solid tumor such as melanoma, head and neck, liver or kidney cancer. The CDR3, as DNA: TGTGCCAGCACTACATCCGGGGGGGCAGGTGAAAAACTGTTTTTT. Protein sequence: CASTTSGGAGEKLFF.